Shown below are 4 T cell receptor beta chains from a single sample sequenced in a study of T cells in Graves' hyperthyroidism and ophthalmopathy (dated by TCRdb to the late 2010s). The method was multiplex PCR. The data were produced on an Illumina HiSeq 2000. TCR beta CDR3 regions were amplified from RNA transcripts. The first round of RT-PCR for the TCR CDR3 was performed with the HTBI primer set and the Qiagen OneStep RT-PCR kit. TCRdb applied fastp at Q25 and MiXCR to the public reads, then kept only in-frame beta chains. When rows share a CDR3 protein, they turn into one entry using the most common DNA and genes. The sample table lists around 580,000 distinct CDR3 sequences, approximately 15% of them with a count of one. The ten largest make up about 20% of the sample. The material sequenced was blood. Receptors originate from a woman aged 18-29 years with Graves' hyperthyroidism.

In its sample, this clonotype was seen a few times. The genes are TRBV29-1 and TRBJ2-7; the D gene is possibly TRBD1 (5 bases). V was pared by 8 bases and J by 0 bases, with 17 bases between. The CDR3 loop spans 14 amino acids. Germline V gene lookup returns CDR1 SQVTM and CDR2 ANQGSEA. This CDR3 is CSTTTGTSSYEQYF. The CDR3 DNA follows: TGCAGCACTACCACAGGCACAAGCTCCTACGAGCAGTACTTC.

DNA of the CDR3: TGCGCCAGCAGCTTGGGTACGGCCGCCAACTATGGCTACACCTTC. Translation gives CASSLGTAANYGYTF. The chain has TRBV5-1 and TRBJ1-2; D is unclear. This CDR3 region has 15 residues. The V end lost 0 bases, the J end lost 2 bases, and 11 bases lay between the germline ends. Germline V gene data show CDR1 as SGHRS and CDR2 as YFSETQ.

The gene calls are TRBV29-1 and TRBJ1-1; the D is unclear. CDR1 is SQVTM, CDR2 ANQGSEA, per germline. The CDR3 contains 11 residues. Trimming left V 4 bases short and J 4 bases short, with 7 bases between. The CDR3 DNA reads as TGCAGCGTTGGGTCGCTCACTGAAGCTTTCTTT. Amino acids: CSVGSLTEAFF.

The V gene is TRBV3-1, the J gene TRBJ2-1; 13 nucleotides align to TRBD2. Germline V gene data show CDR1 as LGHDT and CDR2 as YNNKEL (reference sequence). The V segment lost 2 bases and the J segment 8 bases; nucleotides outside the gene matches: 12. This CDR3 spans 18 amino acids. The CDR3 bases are TGTGCCAGCAGCCAAATGACTAGCGGGAGGCTGTACCTCGATGAGCAGTTCTTC. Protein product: CASSQMTSGRLYLDEQFF.